These T cell receptor beta chains were read from a single sample in a study of shared clonotypes between healthy human individuals. The table came from immunoSEQ multiplex PCR; TCRdb's copy has only in-frame clones and leaves some out. The sample lists fewer than 1 million clones; just over 95% were seen once. The sample was naive CD8+ T cells sorted from blood. All receptors derive from a man aged 25 to 40 in good health. Both conserved end residues are part of each CDR3. A D gene is named only where the DNA matches it firmly. Part of the rows lack a size; the others show once, few, many or a class for expanded clones.

V: TRBV7-6; size: .; J: TRBJ1-1; D: TRBD1; CDR3: CASSTRQGMNTEAFF; DNA: TGTGCCAGCAGCACCCGACAGGGGATGAACACTGAAGCTTTCTTT
V: TRBV7-9; size: .; J: TRBJ2-3; D: TRBD1; CDR3: CASSPAGTGGIDTQYF; DNA: TGTGCCAGCAGCCCCGCCGGGACAGGGGGCATAGATACGCAGTATTTT
V: TRBV5-4; size: .; J: TRBJ2-1; D: .; CDR3: CASSLADTTNEQFF; DNA: TGTGCCAGCAGCTTGGCCGACACCACTAATGAGCAGTTCTTC
V: TRBV7-9; size: .; J: TRBJ1-2; D: .; CDR3: CASSLVSLPRHGYTF; DNA: TGTGCCAGCAGCTTAGTTTCATTGCCCCGACATGGCTACACCTTC
V: TRBV9; size: .; J: TRBJ1-1; D: TRBD1; CDR3: CASSVGDRGTNTEAFF; DNA: TGTGCCAGCAGCGTAGGGGACAGGGGGACAAACACTGAAGCTTTCTTT
V: TRBV28; size: .; J: TRBJ1-4; D: TRBD1; CDR3: CASSYTGTGVEKLFF; DNA: TGTGCCAGCAGTTACACCGGGACAGGGGTTGAAAAACTGTTTTTT
V: TRBV9; size: .; J: TRBJ2-1; D: TRBD2; CDR3: CATGLAGEQFF; DNA: TGTGCCACCGGACTAGCTGGTGAGCAGTTCTTC
V: TRBV7-9; size: .; J: TRBJ2-5; D: .; CDR3: CASSVGTVVMSQYF; DNA: TGTGCCAGCAGCGTCGGGACTGTTGTCATGTCCCAGTACTTC
V: TRBV10-2; size: .; J: TRBJ2-1; D: TRBD1; CDR3: CASNLGQGTFF; DNA: TGCGCCAGCAATCTGGGACAGGGGACCTTCTTC
V: TRBV25-1; size: .; J: TRBJ1-5; D: .; CDR3: CASSENNQPQHF; DNA: TGTGCCAGCAGTGAGAATAATCAGCCCCAGCATTTT
V: TRBV9; size: .; J: TRBJ2-1; D: .; CDR3: CASSVGAPRAKNHNEQFF; DNA: TGTGCCAGCAGCGTAGGCGCTCCCCGGGCCAAAAATCACAATGAGCAGTTCTTC
V: TRBV7-2; size: .; J: TRBJ2-1; D: TRBD2; CDR3: CASSLGLAGSVYNEQFF; DNA: TGTGCCAGCAGCTTAGGTTTAGCGGGTTCCGTTTACAATGAGCAGTTCTTC
V: TRBV25-1; size: .; J: TRBJ2-1; D: TRBD2; CDR3: CASSETGTSRQNEQFF; DNA: TGTGCCAGCAGTGAGACCGGGACTAGCAGACAAAATGAGCAGTTCTTC
V: TRBV18; size: .; J: TRBJ2-7; D: .; CDR3: CASSPAGWQGGYEQYF; DNA: TGTGCCAGCTCACCAGCCGGGTGGCAGGGCGGCTACGAGCAGTACTTC
V: TRBV29-1; size: .; J: TRBJ1-2; D: .; CDR3: CSVETLRGNYGYTF; DNA: TGCAGCGTGGAGACCCTCCGGGGGAACTATGGCTACACCTTC
V: TRBV10-2; size: once; J: TRBJ2-3; D: TRBD2; CDR3: CASSALAGGIDTQYF; DNA: TGCGCCAGCAGTGCGCTAGCGGGAGGTATAGATACGCAGTATTTT
V: TRBV7-9; size: .; J: TRBJ2-7; D: .; CDR3: CASSLGGGEQYF; DNA: TGTGCCAGCAGCTTAGGAGGCGGGGAGCAGTACTTC
V: TRBV6-1; size: .; J: TRBJ2-4; D: .; CDR3: CASSPPTGLIQYF; DNA: TGTGCCAGCAGTCCTCCGACAGGATTGATTCAGTACTTC
V: TRBV4-1; size: .; J: TRBJ2-7; D: TRBD2; CDR3: CASSQLAGVSTYEQYF; DNA: TGCGCCAGCAGCCAACTAGCGGGAGTTAGCACCTACGAGCAGTACTTC
V: TRBV29-1; size: .; J: TRBJ2-2; D: .; CDR3: CSVVVPRGAETGELFF; DNA: TGCAGCGTTGTAGTGCCTCGGGGGGCGGAGACCGGGGAGCTGTTTTTT
V: TRBV27; size: .; J: TRBJ2-7; D: TRBD2; CDR3: CASSFPSGTSGSSEQYF; DNA: TGTGCCAGCAGTTTCCCCTCCGGGACTAGCGGGAGTAGCGAGCAGTACTTC
V: TRBV2; size: .; J: TRBJ2-7; D: .; CDR3: CASSLSAAYEQYF; DNA: TGTGCCAGCAGTTTGTCAGCGGCCTACGAGCAGTACTTC
V: TRBV29-1; size: .; J: TRBJ1-2; D: .; CDR3: CSVVEARDYGYTF; DNA: TGCAGCGTTGTAGAGGCCAGGGACTATGGCTACACCTTC
V: TRBV7-9; size: .; J: TRBJ2-1; D: TRBD2; CDR3: CASSFGGSGEQFF; DNA: TGTGCCAGCAGCTTCGGCGGGAGTGGTGAGCAGTTCTTC
V: TRBV7-8; size: .; J: TRBJ2-7; D: .; CDR3: CASSLKGWSSYEQYF; DNA: TGTGCCAGCAGCTTAAAAGGGTGGAGCTCCTACGAGCAGTACTTC
V: TRBV11-2; size: .; J: TRBJ2-1; D: TRBD2; CDR3: CASSPTSGSYEQFF; DNA: TGTGCCAGCAGCCCAACTAGCGGGAGCTACGAGCAGTTCTTC
V: TRBV5-1; size: .; J: TRBJ1-1; D: TRBD1; CDR3: CASSKGQGANTEAFF; DNA: TGCGCCAGCAGCAAGGGACAGGGGGCAAACACTGAAGCTTTCTTT
V: TRBV27; size: .; J: TRBJ2-7; D: TRBD1; CDR3: CASSISWDRDYEQYF; DNA: TGTGCCAGCAGTATATCTTGGGACAGGGACTACGAGCAGTACTTC
V: TRBV6-5; size: .; J: TRBJ2-1; D: TRBD1; CDR3: CASSSYGDSNNEQFF; DNA: TGTGCCAGCAGTAGTTATGGGGACAGTAACAATGAGCAGTTCTTC
V: TRBV5-1; size: once; J: TRBJ1-1; D: .; CDR3: CASSEIFSGNTEAFF; DNA: TGCGCCAGCTCGGAGATTTTTAGCGGAAACACTGAAGCTTTCTTT
V: TRBV6-6; size: .; J: TRBJ2-7; D: .; CDR3: CASKNGHYEQYF; DNA: TGTGCCAGCAAAAACGGCCACTACGAGCAGTACTTC
V: TRBV4-3; size: .; J: TRBJ2-1; D: .; CDR3: CASSHRGLNNEQFF; DNA: TGCGCCAGCAGCCACCGGGGACTCAACAATGAGCAGTTCTTC
V: TRBV28; size: .; J: TRBJ1-4; D: .; CDR3: CASSPSAASYEKLFF; DNA: .
V: TRBV7-8; size: .; J: TRBJ2-1; D: TRBD2; CDR3: CASSIFTGTTPNEQFF; DNA: TGTGCCAGCAGCATCTTCACCGGGACTACCCCGAATGAGCAGTTCTTC
V: TRBV27; size: .; J: TRBJ2-7; D: TRBD1; CDR3: CASSINRGREQYF; DNA: TGTGCCAGCAGTATAAACAGGGGTCGCGAGCAGTACTTC
V: TRBV27; size: once; J: TRBJ1-2; D: TRBD1; CDR3: CASSLSRSGGYNGYTF; DNA: TGTGCCAGCAGTTTATCTAGGTCAGGGGGGTATAATGGCTACACCTTC
V: TRBV7-2; size: .; J: TRBJ2-5; D: .; CDR3: CASSFSLAQETQYF; DNA: TGTGCCAGCAGCTTTAGTCTAGCCCAAGAGACCCAGTACTTC
V: TRBV28; size: .; J: TRBJ2-4; D: TRBD1; CDR3: CASSPRGQVAKNIQYF; DNA: TGTGCCAGCAGTCCCCGGGGACAGGTAGCCAAAAACATTCAGTACTTC
V: TRBV29-1; size: .; J: TRBJ2-5; D: TRBD1; CDR3: CSVEYRGVEEETQYF; DNA: TGCAGCGTTGAGTACAGGGGAGTTGAAGAAGAGACCCAGTACTTC
V: TRBV7-9; size: .; J: TRBJ2-7; D: .; CDR3: CASSQTDGRSYEQYF; DNA: TGTGCCAGCAGCCAAACCGACGGACGATCCTACGAGCAGTACTTC
V: TRBV7-9; size: .; J: TRBJ2-3; D: .; CDR3: CASSLDVWDTQYF; DNA: TGTGCCAGCAGCTTAGACGTATGGGATACGCAGTATTTT
V: TRBV14; size: once; J: TRBJ2-7; D: .; CDR3: CASSELGGSYEQYF; DNA: TGTGCCAGCAGCGAACTAGGAGGTTCCTACGAGCAGTACTTC
V: TRBV9; size: .; J: TRBJ1-4; D: TRBD1; CDR3: CASSGQGTANEKLFF; DNA: TGTGCCAGCAGCGGACAGGGTACGGCTAATGAAAAACTGTTTTTT
V: TRBV4-1; size: .; J: TRBJ2-1; D: TRBD2; CDR3: CASSPSGREQFF; DNA: TGCGCCAGCAGCCCTAGCGGGCGTGAGCAGTTCTTC
V: TRBV7-9; size: .; J: TRBJ2-2; D: .; CDR3: CASSGRDRLPNTGELFF; DNA: TGTGCCAGCAGCGGACGGGACCGCCTCCCGAACACCGGGGAGCTGTTTTTT
V: TRBV7-8; size: .; J: TRBJ1-2; D: TRBD1; CDR3: CASSSRTGTNYGYTF; DNA: TGTGCCAGCAGCTCCCGGACAGGCACTAACTATGGCTACACCTTC
V: TRBV28; size: .; J: TRBJ1-2; D: .; CDR3: CASSFASRGNYGYTF; DNA: TGTGCCAGCAGTTTTGCGTCAAGGGGGAACTATGGCTACACCTTC